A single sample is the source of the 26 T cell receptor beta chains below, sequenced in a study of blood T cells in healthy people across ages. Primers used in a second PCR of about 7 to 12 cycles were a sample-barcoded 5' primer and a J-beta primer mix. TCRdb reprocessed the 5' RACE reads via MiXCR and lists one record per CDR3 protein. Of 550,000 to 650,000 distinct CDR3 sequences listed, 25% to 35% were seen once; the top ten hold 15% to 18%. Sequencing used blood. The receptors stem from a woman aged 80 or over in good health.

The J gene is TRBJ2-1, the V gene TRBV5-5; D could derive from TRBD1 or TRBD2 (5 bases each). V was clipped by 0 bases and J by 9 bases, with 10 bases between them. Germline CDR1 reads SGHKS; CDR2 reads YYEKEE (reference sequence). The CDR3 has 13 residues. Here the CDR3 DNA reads TGTGCCAGCAGCTTGGTTAGTGGGGGTGAGCAGTTCTTC. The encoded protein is CASSLVSGGEQFF.

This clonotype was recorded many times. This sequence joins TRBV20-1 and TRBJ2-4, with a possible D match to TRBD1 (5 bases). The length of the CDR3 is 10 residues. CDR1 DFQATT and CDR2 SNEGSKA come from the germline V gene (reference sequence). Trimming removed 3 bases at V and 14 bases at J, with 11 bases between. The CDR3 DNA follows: TGCAGTGCTAGTTATAGCAGGGAGTACTTC. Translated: CSASYSREYF.

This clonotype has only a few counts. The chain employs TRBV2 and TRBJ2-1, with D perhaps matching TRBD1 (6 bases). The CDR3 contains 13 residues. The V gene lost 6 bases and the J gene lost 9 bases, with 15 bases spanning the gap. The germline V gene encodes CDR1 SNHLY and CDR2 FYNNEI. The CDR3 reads CASSALRGSEQFF. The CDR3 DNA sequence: TGTGCCAGCAGCGCTCTCAGGGGTAGTGAGCAGTTCTTC.

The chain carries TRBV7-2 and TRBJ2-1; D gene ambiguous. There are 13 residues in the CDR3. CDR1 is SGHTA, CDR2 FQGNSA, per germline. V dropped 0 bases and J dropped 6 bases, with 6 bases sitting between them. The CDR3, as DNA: TGTGCCAGCAGCTTAGCTGGCGCCAATGAGCAGTTCTTC. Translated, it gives CASSLAGANEQFF.

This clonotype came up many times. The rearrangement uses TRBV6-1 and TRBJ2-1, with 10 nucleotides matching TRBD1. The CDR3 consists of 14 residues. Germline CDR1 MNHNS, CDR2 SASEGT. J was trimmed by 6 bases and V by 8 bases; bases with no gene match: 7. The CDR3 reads CASLGQGGFNEQFF. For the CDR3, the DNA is TGTGCCAGCCTTGGACAGGGGGGATTCAATGAGCAGTTCTTC.

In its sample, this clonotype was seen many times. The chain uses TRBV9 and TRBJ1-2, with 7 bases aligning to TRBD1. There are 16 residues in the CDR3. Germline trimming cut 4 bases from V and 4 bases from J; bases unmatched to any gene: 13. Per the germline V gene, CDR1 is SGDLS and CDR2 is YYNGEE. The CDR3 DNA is TGTGCCAGCAGCCCTCGACAGGGACGGCTGCCCTATGGCTACACCTTC. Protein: CASSPRQGRLPYGYTF.

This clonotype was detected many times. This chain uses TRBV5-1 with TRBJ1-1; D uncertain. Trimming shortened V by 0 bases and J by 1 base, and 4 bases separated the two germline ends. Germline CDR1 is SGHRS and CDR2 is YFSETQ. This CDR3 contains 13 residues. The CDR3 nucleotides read TGCGCCAGCAGCTTGGGGGCGAACACTGAAGCTTTCTTT. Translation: CASSLGANTEAFF.

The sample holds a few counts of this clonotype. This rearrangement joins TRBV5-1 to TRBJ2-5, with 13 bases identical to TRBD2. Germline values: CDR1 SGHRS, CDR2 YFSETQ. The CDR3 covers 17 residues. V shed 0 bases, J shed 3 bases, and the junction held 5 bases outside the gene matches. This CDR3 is CASSLGPGTSGEETQYF. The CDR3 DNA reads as TGCGCCAGCAGCTTGGGCCCCGGGACTAGCGGGGAAGAGACCCAGTACTTC.

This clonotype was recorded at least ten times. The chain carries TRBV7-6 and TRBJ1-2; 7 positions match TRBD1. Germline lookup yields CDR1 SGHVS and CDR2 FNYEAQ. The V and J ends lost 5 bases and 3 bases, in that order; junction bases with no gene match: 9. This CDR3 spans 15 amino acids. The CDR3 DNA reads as TGTGCCAGCAGCCCGACCCCTCAGGGGGACTATGGCTACACCTTC. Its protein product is CASSPTPQGDYGYTF.

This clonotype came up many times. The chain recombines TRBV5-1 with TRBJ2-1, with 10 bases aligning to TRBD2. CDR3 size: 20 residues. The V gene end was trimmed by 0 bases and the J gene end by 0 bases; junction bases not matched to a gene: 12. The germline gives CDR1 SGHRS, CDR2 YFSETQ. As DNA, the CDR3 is TGCGCCAGCAGCTTGGGGCTGCTAGCGGGGGATGAGAGCTCCTACAATGAGCAGTTCTTC. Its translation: CASSLGLLAGDESSYNEQFF.

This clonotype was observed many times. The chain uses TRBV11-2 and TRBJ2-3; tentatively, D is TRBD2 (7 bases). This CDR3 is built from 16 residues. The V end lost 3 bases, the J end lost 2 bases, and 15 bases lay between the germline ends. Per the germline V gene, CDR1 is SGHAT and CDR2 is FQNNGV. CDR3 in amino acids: CASSFRGGLYTDTQYF. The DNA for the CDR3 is TGTGCCAGCAGCTTTAGGGGGGGACTGTACACAGATACGCAGTATTTT. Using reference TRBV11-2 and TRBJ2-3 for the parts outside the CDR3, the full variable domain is EAGVAQSPRYKIIEKRQSVAFWCNPISGHATLYWYQQILGQGPKLLIQFQNNGVVDDSQLPKDRFSAERLKGVDSTLKIQPAKLEDSAVYLCASSFRGGLYTDTQYFGPGTRLTVL.

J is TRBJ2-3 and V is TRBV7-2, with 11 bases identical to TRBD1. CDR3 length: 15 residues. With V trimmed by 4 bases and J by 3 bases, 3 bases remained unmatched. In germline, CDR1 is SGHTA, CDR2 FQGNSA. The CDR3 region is CASSSDRGQTDTQYF. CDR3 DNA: TGTGCCAGCAGCTCGGACAGGGGGCAAACAGATACGCAGTATTTT.

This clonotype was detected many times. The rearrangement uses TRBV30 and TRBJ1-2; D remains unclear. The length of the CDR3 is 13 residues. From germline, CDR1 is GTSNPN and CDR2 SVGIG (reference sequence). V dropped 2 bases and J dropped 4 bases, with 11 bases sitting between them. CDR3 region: CAWSLQASYGYTF. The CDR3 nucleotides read TGTGCCTGGAGTCTTCAGGCCTCCTATGGCTACACCTTC.

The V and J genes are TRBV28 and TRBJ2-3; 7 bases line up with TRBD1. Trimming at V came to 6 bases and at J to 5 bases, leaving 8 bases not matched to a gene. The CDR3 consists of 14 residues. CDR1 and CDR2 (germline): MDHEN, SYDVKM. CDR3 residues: CASSLTGMLDTQYF. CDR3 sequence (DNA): TGTGCCAGCAGCCTGACAGGGATGTTAGATACGCAGTATTTT.

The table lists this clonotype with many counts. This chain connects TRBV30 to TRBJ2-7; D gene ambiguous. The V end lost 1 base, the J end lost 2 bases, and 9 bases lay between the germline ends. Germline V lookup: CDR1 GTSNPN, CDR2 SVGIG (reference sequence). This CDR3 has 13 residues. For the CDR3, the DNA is TGTGCCTGGAGTGACTGGCAGACCTACGAGCAGTACTTC. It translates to CAWSDWQTYEQYF.

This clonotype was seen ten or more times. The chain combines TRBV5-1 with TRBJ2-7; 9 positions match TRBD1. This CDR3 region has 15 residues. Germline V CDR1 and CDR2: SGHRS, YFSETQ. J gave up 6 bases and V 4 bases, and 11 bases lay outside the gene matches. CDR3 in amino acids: CASSLDPGQGSEQYF. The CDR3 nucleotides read TGCGCCAGCAGCCTGGATCCGGGACAGGGAAGCGAGCAGTACTTC.

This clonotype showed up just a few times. DNA of the CDR3: TGTGCCAGCAGTTTATCCCCAGGGGGTCCTGAAGCTTTCTTT. Translating gives CASSLSPGGPEAFF. This chain connects TRBV27 to TRBJ1-1, with 7 bases that match TRBD1. The CDR3 sequence is 14 residues long. Germline values: CDR1 MNHEY, CDR2 SMNVEV (reference sequence). Losses at the gene ends were 0 bases for V and 6 bases for J; bases not matched to a gene: 4.

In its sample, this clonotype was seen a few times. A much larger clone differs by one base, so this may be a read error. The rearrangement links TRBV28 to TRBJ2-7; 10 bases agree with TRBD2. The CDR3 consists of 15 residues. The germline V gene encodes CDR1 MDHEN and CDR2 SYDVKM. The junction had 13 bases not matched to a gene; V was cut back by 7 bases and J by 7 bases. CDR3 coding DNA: TGTGCCAGCACCCTAGCGGGAGCCTGGGGGAATGAGCAGTACTTC. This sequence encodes CASTLAGAWGNEQYF.

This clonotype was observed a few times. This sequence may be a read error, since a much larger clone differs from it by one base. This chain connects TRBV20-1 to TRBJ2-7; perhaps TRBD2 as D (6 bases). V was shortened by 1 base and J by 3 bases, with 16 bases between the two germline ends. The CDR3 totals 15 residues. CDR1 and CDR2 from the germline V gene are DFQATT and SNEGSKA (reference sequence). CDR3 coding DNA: TGCAGTGCTAGAGGGGAGGTGGCAGGACACTACGAGCAGTACTTC. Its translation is CSARGEVAGHYEQYF.

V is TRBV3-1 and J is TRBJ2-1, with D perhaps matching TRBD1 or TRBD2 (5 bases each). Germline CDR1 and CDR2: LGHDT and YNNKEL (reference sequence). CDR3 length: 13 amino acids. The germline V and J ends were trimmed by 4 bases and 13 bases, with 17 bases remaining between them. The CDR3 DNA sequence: TGTGCCAGCAGCCTTACCATCTTCGGGACCCAGTTCTTC. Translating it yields CASSLTIFGTQFF.

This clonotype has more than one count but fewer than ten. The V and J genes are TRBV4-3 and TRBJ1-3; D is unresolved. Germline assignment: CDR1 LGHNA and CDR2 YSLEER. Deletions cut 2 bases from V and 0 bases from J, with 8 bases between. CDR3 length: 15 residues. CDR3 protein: CASSQYPGSGNTIYF. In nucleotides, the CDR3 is TGCGCCAGCAGCCAATATCCAGGCTCTGGAAACACCATATATTTT.

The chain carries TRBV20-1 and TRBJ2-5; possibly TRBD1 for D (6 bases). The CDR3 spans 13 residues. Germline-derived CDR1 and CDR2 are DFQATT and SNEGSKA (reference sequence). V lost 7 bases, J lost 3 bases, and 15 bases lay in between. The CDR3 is CSVLADRKETQYF. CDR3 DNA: TGCAGTGTCCTAGCCGACAGGAAAGAGACCCAGTACTTC.

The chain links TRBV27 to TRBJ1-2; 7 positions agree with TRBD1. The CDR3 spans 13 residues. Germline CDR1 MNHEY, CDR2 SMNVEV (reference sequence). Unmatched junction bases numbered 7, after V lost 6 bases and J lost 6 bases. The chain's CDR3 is CASSLGGADGYTF. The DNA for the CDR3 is TGTGCCAGCAGCTTAGGGGGCGCGGATGGCTACACCTTC.

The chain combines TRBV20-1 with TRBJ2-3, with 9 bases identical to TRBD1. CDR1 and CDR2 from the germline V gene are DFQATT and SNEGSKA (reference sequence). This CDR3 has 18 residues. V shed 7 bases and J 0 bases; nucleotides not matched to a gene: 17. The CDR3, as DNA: TGCAGTGTTTCGGACAGGGGCGGGGGCCCTCCTAGCACAGATACGCAGTATTTT. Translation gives CSVSDRGGGPPSTDTQYF.

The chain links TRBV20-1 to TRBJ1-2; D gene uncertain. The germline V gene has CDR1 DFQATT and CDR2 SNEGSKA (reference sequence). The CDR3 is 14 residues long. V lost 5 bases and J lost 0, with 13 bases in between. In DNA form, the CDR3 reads TGCAGTGCTCTTGGACTGGCCACTAACTATGGCTACACCTTC. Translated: CSALGLATNYGYTF.

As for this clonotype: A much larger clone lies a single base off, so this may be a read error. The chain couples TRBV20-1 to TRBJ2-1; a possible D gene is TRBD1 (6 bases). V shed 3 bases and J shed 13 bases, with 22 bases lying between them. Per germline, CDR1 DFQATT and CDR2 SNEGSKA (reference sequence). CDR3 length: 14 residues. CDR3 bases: TGCAGTGCTAGTGAGTGGGGGCGGTCTGAGACCCAGTTCTTC. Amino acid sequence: CSASEWGRSETQFF.